Described below is a single T cell receptor beta chain sequence and its context. Its antigen is not known. This sample stems from a study of OX40 agonist ivuxolimab in advanced cancers. Findings and caveats of the study: Also present in some nonresponders was a low level of normalized T-cell clonal expansion. The antigen specificity of the peripheral T cells (those that were expanded) was not determined.

Using immunoSEQ multiplex PCR, the repertoire was profiled, and TCRdb retains in-frame clones only, with some absent. The data contain some 40,000 clones, about 90% of them singletons. The receptor's source is an adult with an advanced solid tumor such as melanoma, head and neck, liver or kidney cancer. This specimen was CD4+ or CD8+ T cells sorted from blood, taken in a trial of the OX40 agonist ivuxolimab.

As DNA, the CDR3 is TGTGCCAGCAGCCCTCCGGGGAGCATGAACACTGAAGCTTTCTTT. It yields the protein CASSPPGSMNTEAFF. The J gene is TRBJ1-1, the V gene TRBV5-5; D unresolved. CDR3 size: 15 residues. V was pared by 4 bases and J by 0 bases, with 13 bases between. Germline CDR1 reads SGHKS; CDR2 reads YYEKEE (reference sequence).